The rows below give T cell receptor beta chains drawn from one sample of a study of response to subunit inactivated influenza vaccine. A single record per CDR3 protein comes from TCRdb applying MiXCR to the RT-PCR reads. The data show hundreds of thousands of distinct CDR3 sequences, approximately 15% seen once. Material: PBMCs from blood, obtained about 13 days after vaccination. The receptors come from a man in his fifties or sixties who received an inactivated influenza vaccine. Each CDR3 is given with its conserved first and last residue. A D gene is named only where the DNA matches it firmly. Size tells how often a clone was seen (once, few, many) or the class of an expanded clone, and some rows leave it out.

V,J,size,D,DNA,CDR3
TRBV3-1,TRBJ2-3,few,.,TGTGCCAGCAGCCGACGTGGACCTTCAGATACGCAGTATTTT,CASSRRGPSDTQYF
TRBV5-1,TRBJ2-3,.,.,TGCGCCAGCAGCTTGGTGAGCCAGGGGTTCACAGATACGCAGTATTTT,CASSLVSQGFTDTQYF
TRBV20-1,TRBJ2-1,.,.,TGCAGTGCTAAGAGAAAACTATTGCAGTTCTTC,CSAKRKLLQFF
TRBV7-6,TRBJ2-1,few,TRBD2,TGTGCCAGCAGCTTAGTATCCCTAGCGGGGAGCTCCTACAATGAGCAGTTCTTC,CASSLVSLAGSSYNEQFF
TRBV5-1,TRBJ2-7,few,TRBD1,TGCGCCAGCAGCGCCGGGACAGGGAACACCTACGAGCAGTACTTC,CASSAGTGNTYEQYF
TRBV12-3/TRBV12-4,TRBJ1-1,few,.,TGTGCCAGCAGTGTGACAGTTTCTGAAGCTTTCTTT,CASSVTVSEAFF
TRBV19,TRBJ1-1,few,.,TGTGCCAGTAGTATCGACAGTGTGAATCGGGCTTTCTTT,CASSIDSVNRAFF
TRBV29-1,TRBJ2-3,many,.,TGCAGCGTGGGACCCGAGAGCACAGATACGCAGTATTTT,CSVGPESTDTQYF
TRBV2,TRBJ2-5,.,.,TGTGCCAGCTATGGGGGTCAAGAGACCCAGTACTTC,CASYGGQETQYF
TRBV7-2,TRBJ2-7,few,.,TGTGCCAGCAGCAATGGGGGGCAGGGGCGGTACGAGCAGTACTTC,CASSNGGQGRYEQYF
TRBV24-1,TRBJ1-5,few,TRBD1,TGTGCCACCGGGACAGGGAGTTTCAATCAGCCCCAGCATTTT,CATGTGSFNQPQHF
TRBV28,TRBJ2-7,.,TRBD1,TGTGCCAGCAAACAAACAGGGGTAATCTACGAGCAGTACTTC,CASKQTGVIYEQYF
TRBV29-1,TRBJ2-7,.,.,TGCAGCGTTGTGCCGAGGGGATCCTACGAGCAGTACTTC,CSVVPRGSYEQYF
TRBV19,TRBJ1-6,few,TRBD1,TGTGCCAGTAGGGAAACGAGGACAGGAGGTGTTAATTCACCCCTCCACTTT,CASRETRTGGVNSPLHF
TRBV29-1,TRBJ2-7,.,TRBD1,TGCAGCGTTGGGTCACCCCATGGGACAGCTTCCTACGAGCAGTACTTC,CSVGSPHGTASYEQYF
TRBV28,TRBJ2-3,many,.,TGTGCCAGCAGTTTAAGTAGCCTGGGCACAGATACGCAGTATTTT,CASSLSSLGTDTQYF
TRBV29-1,TRBJ1-2,few,.,TGCAGCGTTAGGTCAGACTATGGCTACACCTTC,CSVRSDYGYTF
TRBV12-3/TRBV12-4,TRBJ1-3,few,.,TGTGCCAGCAGTTTAGTCCCGGGGCCCTCTGGAAACACCATATATTTT,CASSLVPGPSGNTIYF
TRBV6-1,TRBJ2-5,many,TRBD2,TGTGCCAGCAGTGATAGCGGGGGGGCCTTTGAGACCCAGTACTTC,CASSDSGGAFETQYF
TRBV12-3/TRBV12-4,TRBJ2-5,many,TRBD2,TGTGCCAGCAGTCCGGGACTAGCGGGAGTAGAGACCCAGTACTTC,CASSPGLAGVETQYF
TRBV5-1,TRBJ2-7,.,TRBD2,TGCGCCAGCAGCCCACTAGCGGGAGGCCTCTACGAGCAGTACTTC,CASSPLAGGLYEQYF
TRBV18,TRBJ2-7,.,.,TGTGCCAGCACGCAAAACCAGGGCTACGAGCAGTACTTC,CASTQNQGYEQYF
TRBV2,TRBJ2-1,few,TRBD2,TGTGCCAGACGGAGCGGGAGGGCGGATGAGCAGTTCTTC,CARRSGRADEQFF
TRBV3-1,TRBJ2-5,many,.,TGTGCCAGCAGCTCAGGGGGAGGGCAAGAGACCCAGTACTTC,CASSSGGGQETQYF
TRBV2,TRBJ2-5,few,.,TGTGCCAGCAGTGAAGGGCAGTACCAAGAGACCCAGTACTTC,CASSEGQYQETQYF
TRBV7-3,TRBJ2-5,.,TRBD2,TGTGCCAGCAGTCAGGGACTAGCGGGATTGGAGACCCAGTACTTC,CASSQGLAGLETQYF
TRBV12-3/TRBV12-4,TRBJ1-2,few,.,TGTGCCAGCACTCGGACCCGAGCAGATGGCTACACCTTC,CASTRTRADGYTF
TRBV6-1,TRBJ2-1,few,.,TGTGCCAGCAGTGAATCCTGGACAAATGAGCAGTTCTTC,CASSESWTNEQFF
TRBV4-3,TRBJ1-2,.,.,TGCGCCAGCAGCCAAGAACGGGCTAACTATGGCTACACCTTC,CASSQERANYGYTF
TRBV20-1,TRBJ2-7,.,.,TGCAGTGCGGAACAGATATCCTCCTACGAGCAGTACTTC,CSAEQISSYEQYF
TRBV6-2/TRBV6-3,TRBJ2-3,.,.,TGTGCCAGCAGCCGCTGGGGGGTGAGCACAGATACGCAGTATTTT,CASSRWGVSTDTQYF
TRBV28,TRBJ2-3,few,.,TGTGCAGCCCAGCGAGCCACAGATACGCAGTATTTT,CAAQRATDTQYF
TRBV5-1,TRBJ2-1,.,.,TGCGCCAGCAGCTTGGGGGTTGTTGGTTACAATGAGCAGTTCTTC,CASSLGVVGYNEQFF
TRBV10-3,TRBJ2-7,few,.,TGTGCCATCAGGTTAGCGGAAACCTACGAGCAGTACTTC,CAIRLAETYEQYF
TRBV7-9,TRBJ2-7,.,TRBD2,TGTGCCAGCAGCCTCTTTAAAAGGCGGGAGATCTACGAGCAGTACTTC,CASSLFKRREIYEQYF